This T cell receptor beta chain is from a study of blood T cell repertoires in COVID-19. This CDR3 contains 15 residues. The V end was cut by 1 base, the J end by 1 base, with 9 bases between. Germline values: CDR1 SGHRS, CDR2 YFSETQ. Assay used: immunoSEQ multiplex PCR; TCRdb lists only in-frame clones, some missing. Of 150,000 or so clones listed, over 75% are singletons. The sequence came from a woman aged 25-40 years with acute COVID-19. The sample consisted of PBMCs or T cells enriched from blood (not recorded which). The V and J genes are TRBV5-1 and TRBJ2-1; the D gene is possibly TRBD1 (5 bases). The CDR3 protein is CASSLQGASYNEQFF. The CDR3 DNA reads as TGCGCCAGCAGCTTGCAGGGTGCTTCCTACAATGAGCAGTTCTTC.